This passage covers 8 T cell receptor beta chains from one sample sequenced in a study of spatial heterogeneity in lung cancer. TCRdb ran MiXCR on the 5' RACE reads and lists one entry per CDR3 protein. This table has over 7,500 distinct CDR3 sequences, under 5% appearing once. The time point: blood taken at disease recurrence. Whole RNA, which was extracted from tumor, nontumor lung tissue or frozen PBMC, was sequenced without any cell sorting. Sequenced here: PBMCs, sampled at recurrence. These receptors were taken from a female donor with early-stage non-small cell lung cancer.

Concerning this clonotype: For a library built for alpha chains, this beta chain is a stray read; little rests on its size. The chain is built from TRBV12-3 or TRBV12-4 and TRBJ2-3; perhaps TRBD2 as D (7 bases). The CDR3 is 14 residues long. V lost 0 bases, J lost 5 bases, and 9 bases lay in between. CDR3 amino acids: CASSLAGGQDTQYF. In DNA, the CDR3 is TGTGCCAGCAGTTTAGCGGGGGGGCAAGATACGCAGTATTTT.

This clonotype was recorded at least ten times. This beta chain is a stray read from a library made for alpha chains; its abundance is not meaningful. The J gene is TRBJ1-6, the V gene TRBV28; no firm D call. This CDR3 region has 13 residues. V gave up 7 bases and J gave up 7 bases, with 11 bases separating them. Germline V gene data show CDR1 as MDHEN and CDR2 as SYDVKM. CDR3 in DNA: TGTGCCAGCAATGGAAGAAGGAATTCACCCCTCCACTTT. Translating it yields CASNGRRNSPLHF.

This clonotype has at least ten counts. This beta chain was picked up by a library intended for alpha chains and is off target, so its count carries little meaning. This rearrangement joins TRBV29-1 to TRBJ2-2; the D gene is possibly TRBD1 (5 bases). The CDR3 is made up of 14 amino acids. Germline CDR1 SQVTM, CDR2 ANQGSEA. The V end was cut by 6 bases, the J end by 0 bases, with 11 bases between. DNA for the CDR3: TGCAGCGTCGACTTGGGGCCGAACACCGGGGAGCTGTTTTTT. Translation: CSVDLGPNTGELFF.

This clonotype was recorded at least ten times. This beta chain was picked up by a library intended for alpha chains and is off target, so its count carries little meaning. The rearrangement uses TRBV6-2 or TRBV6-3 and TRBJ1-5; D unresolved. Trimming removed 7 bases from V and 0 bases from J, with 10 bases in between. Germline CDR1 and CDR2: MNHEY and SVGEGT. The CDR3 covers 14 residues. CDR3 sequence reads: CASTRGGSNQPQHF. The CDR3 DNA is TGTGCCAGCACCAGAGGCGGTAGCAATCAGCCCCAGCATTTT.

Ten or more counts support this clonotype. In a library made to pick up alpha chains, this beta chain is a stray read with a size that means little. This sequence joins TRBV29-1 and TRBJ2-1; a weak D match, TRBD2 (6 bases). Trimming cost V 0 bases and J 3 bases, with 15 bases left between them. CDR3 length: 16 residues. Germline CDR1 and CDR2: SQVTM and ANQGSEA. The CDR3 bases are TGCAGCGTTGAAGAGGGCGATGGGCGGGGCTACAATGAGCAGTTCTTC. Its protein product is CSVEEGDGRGYNEQFF.

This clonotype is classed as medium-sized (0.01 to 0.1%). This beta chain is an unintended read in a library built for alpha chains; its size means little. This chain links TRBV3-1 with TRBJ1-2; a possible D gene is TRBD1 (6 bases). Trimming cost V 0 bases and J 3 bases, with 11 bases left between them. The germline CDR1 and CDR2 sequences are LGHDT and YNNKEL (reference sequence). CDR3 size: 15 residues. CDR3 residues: CASSQDSAGDYGYTF. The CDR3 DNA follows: TGTGCCAGCAGCCAAGATTCGGCAGGGGACTATGGCTACACCTTC.

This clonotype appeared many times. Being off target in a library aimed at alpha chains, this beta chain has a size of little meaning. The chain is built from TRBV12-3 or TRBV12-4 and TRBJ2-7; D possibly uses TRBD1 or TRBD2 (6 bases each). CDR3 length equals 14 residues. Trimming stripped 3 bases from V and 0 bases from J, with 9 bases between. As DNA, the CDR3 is TGTGCCAGCAGTTTCAGGGGAGGCTCCTACGAGCAGTACTTC. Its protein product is CASSFRGGSYEQYF.

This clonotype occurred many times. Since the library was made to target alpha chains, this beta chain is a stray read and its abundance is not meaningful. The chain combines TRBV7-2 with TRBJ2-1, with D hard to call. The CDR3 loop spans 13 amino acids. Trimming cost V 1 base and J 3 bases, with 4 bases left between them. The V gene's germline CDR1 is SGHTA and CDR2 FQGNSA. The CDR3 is CASSLGLYNEQFF. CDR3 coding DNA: TGTGCCAGCAGCTTAGGCCTCTACAATGAGCAGTTCTTC.